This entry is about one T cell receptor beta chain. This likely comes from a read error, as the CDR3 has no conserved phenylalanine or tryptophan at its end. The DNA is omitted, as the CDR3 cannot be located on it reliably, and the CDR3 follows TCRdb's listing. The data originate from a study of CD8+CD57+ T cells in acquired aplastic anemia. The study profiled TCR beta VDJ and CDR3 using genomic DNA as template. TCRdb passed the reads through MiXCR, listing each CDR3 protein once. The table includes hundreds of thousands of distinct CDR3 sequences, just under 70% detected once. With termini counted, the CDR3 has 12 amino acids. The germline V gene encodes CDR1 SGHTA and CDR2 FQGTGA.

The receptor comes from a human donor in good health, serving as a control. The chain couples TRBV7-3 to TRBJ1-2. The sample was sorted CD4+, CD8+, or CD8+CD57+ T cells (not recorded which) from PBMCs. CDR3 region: CASSLTTGAYKL.